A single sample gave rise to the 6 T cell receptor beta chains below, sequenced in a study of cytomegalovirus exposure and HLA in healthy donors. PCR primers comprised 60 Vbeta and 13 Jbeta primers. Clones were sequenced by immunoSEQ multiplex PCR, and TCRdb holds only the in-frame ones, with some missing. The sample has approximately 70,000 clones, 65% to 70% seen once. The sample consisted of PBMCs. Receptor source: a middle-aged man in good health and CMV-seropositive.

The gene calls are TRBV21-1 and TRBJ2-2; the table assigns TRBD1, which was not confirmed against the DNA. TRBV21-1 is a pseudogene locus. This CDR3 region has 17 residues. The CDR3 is CASSKRPKQGNTGELFF. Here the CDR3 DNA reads TGTGCCAGCAGCAAAAGGCCTAAACAGGGGAACACCGGGGAGCTGTTTTTT.

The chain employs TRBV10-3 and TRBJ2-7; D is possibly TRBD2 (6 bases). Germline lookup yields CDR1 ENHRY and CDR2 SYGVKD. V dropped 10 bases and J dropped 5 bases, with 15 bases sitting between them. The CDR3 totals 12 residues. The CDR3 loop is CATSRGFDEQYF. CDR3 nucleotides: TGTGCCACCTCCCGGGGGTTCGACGAGCAGTACTTC.

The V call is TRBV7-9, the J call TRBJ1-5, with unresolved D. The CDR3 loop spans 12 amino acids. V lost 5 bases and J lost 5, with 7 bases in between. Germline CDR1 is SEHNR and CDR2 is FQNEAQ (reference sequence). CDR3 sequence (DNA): TGTGCCAGCAGCCCGGTGGATCAGCCCCAGCATTTT. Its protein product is CASSPVDQPQHF.

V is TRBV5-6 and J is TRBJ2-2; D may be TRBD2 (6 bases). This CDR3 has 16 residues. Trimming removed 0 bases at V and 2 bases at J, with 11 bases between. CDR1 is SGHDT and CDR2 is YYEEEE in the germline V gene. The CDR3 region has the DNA TGTGCCAGCAGCTTGGGTGCGCGGGGCAACACCGGGGAGCTGTTTTTT. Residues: CASSLGARGNTGELFF. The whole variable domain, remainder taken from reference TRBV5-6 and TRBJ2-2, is DAGVTQSPTHLIKTRGQQVTLRCSPKSGHDTVSWYQQALGQGPQFIFQYYEEEERQRGNFPDRFSGHQFPNYSSELNVNALLLGDSALYLCASSLGARGNTGELFFGEGSRLTVL.

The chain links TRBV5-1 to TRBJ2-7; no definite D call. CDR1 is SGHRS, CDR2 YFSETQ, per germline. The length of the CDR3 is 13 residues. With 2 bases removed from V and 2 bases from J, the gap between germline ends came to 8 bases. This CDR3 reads CASSFGQPYEQYF. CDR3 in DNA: TGCGCCAGCAGCTTTGGCCAACCCTACGAGCAGTACTTC.

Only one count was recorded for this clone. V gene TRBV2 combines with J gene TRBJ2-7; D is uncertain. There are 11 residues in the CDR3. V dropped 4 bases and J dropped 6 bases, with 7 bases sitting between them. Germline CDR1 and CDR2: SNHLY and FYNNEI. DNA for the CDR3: TGTGCCAGCAGTGTAGGCGGCGAGCAGTACTTC. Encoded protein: CASSVGGEQYF. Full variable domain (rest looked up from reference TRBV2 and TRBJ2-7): EPEVTQTPSHQVTQMGQEVILRCVPISNHLYFYWYRQILGQKVEFLVSFYNNEISEKSEIFDDQFSVERPDGSNFTLKIRSTKLEDSAMYFCASSVGGEQYFGPGTRLTVT.